Listed below are T cell receptor beta chains from one sample, sequenced in a study of blood T cell repertoires in COVID-19. Libraries were prepared by immunoSEQ multiplex PCR; TCRdb keeps only in-frame clonotypes and omits some of them. The table includes some 70,000 clones, 75% to 90% detected once. The sample taken for sequencing was peripheral blood. The source is a man in his fifties with active COVID-19. CDR3s include the opening cysteine and the closing phenylalanine or tryptophan. Each record gives: V gene, J gene, CDR3 protein.

TRBV6-6,TRBJ1-1,CATGLGATTEAFF
TRBV4-3,TRBJ1-3,CASSQEKGAAGNTIYF
TRBV7-9,TRBJ2-1,CASSPLAGGYNEQFF
TRBV4-2,TRBJ2-7,CASSQVRGQTTYEQYF
TRBV13,TRBJ2-2,CASSEGTGGTAGELFF
TRBV9,TRBJ1-4,CASSARQGLTNEKLFF
TRBV11-1,TRBJ2-1,CASSFTGDNEQFF
TRBV12-5,TRBJ2-1,CASATTTGGNEQFF
TRBV9,TRBJ1-6,CASSALNSPLHF
TRBV11-2,TRBJ2-7,CASSSLAGRTYEQYF
TRBV7-2,TRBJ1-2,CASSSRTGDGYTF
TRBV12-5,TRBJ1-3,CASTFGTFGNTIYF
TRBV4-1,TRBJ1-4,CASSQAFLAKLFF
TRBV4-3,TRBJ2-7,CASSQDDRYYEQYF
TRBV7-9,TRBJ1-2,CASSLARAGGYGYTF
TRBV7-3,TRBJ1-1,CASSSRDGSTEAFF
TRBV18,TRBJ1-5,CASSEQSLSDRYSNQPQHF
TRBV5-8,TRBJ1-1,CASSPYNRDRSEAFF
TRBV5-5,TRBJ1-2,CASSLRGQGGRYGYTF
TRBV5-4,TRBJ2-6,CASSPTGTGDGGANVLTF
TRBV19,TRBJ2-1,CASSIATVNNEQFF
TRBV11-2,TRBJ2-2,CASSLGGGARTGELFF
TRBV3-1/TRBV3-2,TRBJ1-1,CASRGVGGNTEAFF
TRBV3-1/TRBV3-2,TRBJ1-4,CASSPTGEINEKLFF
TRBV5-4,TRBJ2-7,CASSFGSGGYEQYF
TRBV4-1,TRBJ2-7,CASSQDRSSRGYEQYF
TRBV3-1/TRBV3-2,TRBJ2-3,CASSQDLLADTQYF
TRBV5-1,TRBJ2-7,CASSFNGQGNEQYF
TRBV7-2,TRBJ2-7,CASSPGQGRSYEQYF
TRBV27,TRBJ1-6,CASSLYGQGGNSPLHF